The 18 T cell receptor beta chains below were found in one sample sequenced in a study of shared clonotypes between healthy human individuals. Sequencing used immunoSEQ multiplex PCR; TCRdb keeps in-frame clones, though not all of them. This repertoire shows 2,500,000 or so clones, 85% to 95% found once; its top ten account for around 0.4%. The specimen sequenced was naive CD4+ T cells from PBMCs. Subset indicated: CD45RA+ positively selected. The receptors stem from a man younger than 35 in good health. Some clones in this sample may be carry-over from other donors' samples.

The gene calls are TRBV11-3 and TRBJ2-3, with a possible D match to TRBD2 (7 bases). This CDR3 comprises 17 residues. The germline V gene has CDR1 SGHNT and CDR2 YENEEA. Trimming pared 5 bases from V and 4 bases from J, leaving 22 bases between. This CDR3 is CASSPDGLGGFPDTQYF. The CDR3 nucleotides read TGTGCCAGCAGCCCAGATGGACTAGGGGGTTTTCCAGATACGCAGTATTTT. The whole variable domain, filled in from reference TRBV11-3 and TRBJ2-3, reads EAGVVQSPRYKIIEKKQPVAFWCNPISGHNTLYWYLQNLGQGPELLIRYENEEAVDDSQLPKDRFSAERLKGVDSTLKIQPAELGDSAVYLCASSPDGLGGFPDTQYFGPGTRLTVL.

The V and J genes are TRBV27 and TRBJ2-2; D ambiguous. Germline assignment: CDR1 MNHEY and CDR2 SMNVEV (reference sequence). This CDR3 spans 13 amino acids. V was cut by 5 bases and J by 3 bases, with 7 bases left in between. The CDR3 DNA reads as TGTGCCAGCAGTCTTCAATACACCGGGGAGCTGTTTTTT. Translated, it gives CASSLQYTGELFF.

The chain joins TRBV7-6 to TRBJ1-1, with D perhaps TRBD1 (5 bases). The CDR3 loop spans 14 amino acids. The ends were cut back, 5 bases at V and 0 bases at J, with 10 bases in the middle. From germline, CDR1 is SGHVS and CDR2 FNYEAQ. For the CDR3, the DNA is TGTGCCAGCAGCCCCCTGGACATGAACACTGAAGCTTTCTTT. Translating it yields CASSPLDMNTEAFF.

The CDR3 is CASSMRGSTEQFF. DNA of the CDR3: TGTGCCAGCAGCATGAGGGGTAGCACTGAGCAGTTCTTC. V gene TRBV7-2 combines with J gene TRBJ2-1; either TRBD1 or TRBD2 may fit D (5 bases each). The CDR3 sequence is 13 residues long. The V gene lost 5 bases and the J gene lost 9 bases, with 14 bases spanning the gap. Germline V gene lookup returns CDR1 SGHTA and CDR2 FQGNSA.

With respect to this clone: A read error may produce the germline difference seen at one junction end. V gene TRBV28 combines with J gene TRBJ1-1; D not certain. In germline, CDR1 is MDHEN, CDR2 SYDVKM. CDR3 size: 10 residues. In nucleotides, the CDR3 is TGTACCAGCAGTTCCCCAAAAGCTTTCTTT. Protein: CTSSSPKAFF.

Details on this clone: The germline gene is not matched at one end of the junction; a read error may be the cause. CDR3 residues: CASSLATGVVGKAQYF. In DNA, the CDR3 is TGTGCCAGCAGCCTAGCGACAGGTGTCGTCGGGAAGGCGCAGTATTTT. V is TRBV7-9 and J is TRBJ2-3; D possibly matches TRBD1 or TRBD2 (6 bases each). CDR1 and CDR2 (germline): SEHNR, FQNEAQ (reference sequence). The CDR3 contains 16 residues. Looking up the rest from reference TRBV7-9 and TRBJ2-3 gives the full variable domain: DTGVSQNPRHKITKRGQNVTFRCDPISEHNRLYWYRQTLGQGPEFLTYFQNEAQLEKSRLLSDRFSAERPKGSFSTLEIQRTEQGDSAMYLCASSLATGVVGKAQYFGPGTRLTVL.

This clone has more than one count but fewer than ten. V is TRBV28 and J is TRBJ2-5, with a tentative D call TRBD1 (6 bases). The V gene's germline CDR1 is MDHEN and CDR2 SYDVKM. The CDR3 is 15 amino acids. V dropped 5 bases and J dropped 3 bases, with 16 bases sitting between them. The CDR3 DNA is TGTGCCAGCAGTCCACAGGGAAGGGTAGAAGAGACCCAGTACTTC. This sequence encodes CASSPQGRVEETQYF.

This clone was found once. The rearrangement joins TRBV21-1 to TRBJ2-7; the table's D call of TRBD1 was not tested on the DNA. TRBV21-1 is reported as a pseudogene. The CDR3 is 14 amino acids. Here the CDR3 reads CASSKARVVSRQYF. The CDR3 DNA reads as TGTGCCAGCAGCAAGGCCAGGGTAGTATCTCGACAGTACTTC.

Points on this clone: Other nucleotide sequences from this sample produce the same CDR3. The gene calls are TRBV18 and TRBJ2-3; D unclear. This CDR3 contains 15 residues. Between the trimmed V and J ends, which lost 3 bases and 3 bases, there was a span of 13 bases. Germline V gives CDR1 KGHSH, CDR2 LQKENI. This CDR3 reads CASSPPGRITDTQYF. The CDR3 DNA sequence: TGTGCCAGCTCACCTCCAGGACGGATAACAGATACGCAGTATTTT.

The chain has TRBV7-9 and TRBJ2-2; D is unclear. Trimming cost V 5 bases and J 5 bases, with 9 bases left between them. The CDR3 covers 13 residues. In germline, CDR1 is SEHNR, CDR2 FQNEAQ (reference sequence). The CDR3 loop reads CASSPSGTGELFF. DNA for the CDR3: TGTGCCAGCAGCCCCTCCGGGACCGGGGAGCTGTTTTTT. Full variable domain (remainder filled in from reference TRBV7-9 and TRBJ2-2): DTGVSQNPRHKITKRGQNVTFRCDPISEHNRLYWYRQTLGQGPEFLTYFQNEAQLEKSRLLSDRFSAERPKGSFSTLEIQRTEQGDSAMYLCASSPSGTGELFFGEGSRLTVL.

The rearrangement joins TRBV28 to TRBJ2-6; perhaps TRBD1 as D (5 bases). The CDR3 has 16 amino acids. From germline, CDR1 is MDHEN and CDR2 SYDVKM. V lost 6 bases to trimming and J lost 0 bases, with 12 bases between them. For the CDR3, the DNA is TGTGCCAGCAGCTCCGCTGACAGCTCTGGGGCCAACGTCCTGACTTTC. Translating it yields CASSSADSSGANVLTF.

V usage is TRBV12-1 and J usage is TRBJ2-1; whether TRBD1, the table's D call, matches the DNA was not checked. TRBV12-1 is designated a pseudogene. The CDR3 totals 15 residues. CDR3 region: CASSSDRGLYNEQFF. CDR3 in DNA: TGTGCCAGCAGCTCGGACAGGGGACTTTACAATGAGCAGTTCTTC.

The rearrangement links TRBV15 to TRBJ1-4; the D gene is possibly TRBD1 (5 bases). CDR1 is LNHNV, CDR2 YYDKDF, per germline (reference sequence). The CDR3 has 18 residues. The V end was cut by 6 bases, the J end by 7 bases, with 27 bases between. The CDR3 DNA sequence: TGTGCCACCAGATCCGGCCGGGCCCCCGGGGGTCTTAGTGAAAAACTGTTTTTT. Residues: CATRSGRAPGGLSEKLFF.

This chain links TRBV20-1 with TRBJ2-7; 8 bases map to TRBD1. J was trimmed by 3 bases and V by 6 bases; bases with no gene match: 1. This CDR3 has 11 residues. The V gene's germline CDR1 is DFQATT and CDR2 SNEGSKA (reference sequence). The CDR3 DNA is TGCAGTGCGGGACAGGTCTACGAGCAGTACTTC. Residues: CSAGQVYEQYF.

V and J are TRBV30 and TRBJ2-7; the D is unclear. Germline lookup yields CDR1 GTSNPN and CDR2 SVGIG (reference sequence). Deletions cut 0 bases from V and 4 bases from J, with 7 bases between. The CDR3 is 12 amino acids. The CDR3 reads CAWSVLHYEQYF. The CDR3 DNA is TGTGCCTGGAGTGTACTGCATTACGAGCAGTACTTC.

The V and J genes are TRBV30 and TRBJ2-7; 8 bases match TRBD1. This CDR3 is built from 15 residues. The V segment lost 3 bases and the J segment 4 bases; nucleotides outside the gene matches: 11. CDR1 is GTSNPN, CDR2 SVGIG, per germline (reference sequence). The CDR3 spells CAWRSGQGNRYEQYF. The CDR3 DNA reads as TGTGCCTGGAGATCCGGACAGGGAAATAGGTACGAGCAGTACTTC.

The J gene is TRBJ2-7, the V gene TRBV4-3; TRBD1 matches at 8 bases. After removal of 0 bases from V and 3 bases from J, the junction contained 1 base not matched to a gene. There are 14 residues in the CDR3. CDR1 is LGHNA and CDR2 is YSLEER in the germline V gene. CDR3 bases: TGCGCCAGCAGCCAAGAAACAGGGGGCTACGAGCAGTACTTC. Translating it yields CASSQETGGYEQYF.

The CDR3 nucleotides read TGTGCCAGTAGTAACCCAGCGGGAAGAACCTACAATGAGCAGTTCTTC. The encoded protein is CASSNPAGRTYNEQFF. The rearrangement joins TRBV19 to TRBJ2-1; 7 bases line up with TRBD2. In germline, CDR1 is LNHDA, CDR2 SQIVND (reference sequence). This CDR3 has 16 amino acids. V was clipped by 4 bases and J by 2 bases; unmatched bases: 8.